This T cell receptor (beta chain) is from a study of read filtering for tumor transcriptome and immune sequencing. The table lists this clonotype with many counts. Germline-derived CDR1 and CDR2 are SEHNR and FQNEAQ (reference sequence). With 5 bases clipped from V and 1 base from J, the junction kept 4 bases outside the gene matches. The CDR3 extends over 14 amino acids. From 300 to 400 ng of RNA, a library with molecular barcoded alpha/delta and beta/gamma adaptors was made. TCRdb redid the calling of the reads with MiXCR, one entry per CDR3 protein. Seen here are some 41,000 distinct CDR3 sequences, around an eighth observed once, and the top ten hold 30%.

The rearrangement uses TRBV7-9 and TRBJ1-1, with 7 bases matching TRBD1. The origin of this receptor is a donor over 35 with multiple myeloma. The sample taken for sequencing was a population of CD138-negative cells sorted from bone marrow. In DNA, the CDR3 is TGTGCCAGCAGCACAGGGGCGAAGAACACTGAAGCTTTCTTT. Translation: CASSTGAKNTEAFF.